These T cell receptor beta chains were read from a single sample in a study of control samples from healthy donors and cancer patients. The repertoire was sequenced with immunoSEQ multiplex PCR; TCRdb's copy has only in-frame clones and lacks some. This sample carries around 150,000 clones, 96% of them seen once, and the ten largest clones take over 1%. The sample taken for sequencing was blood. Receptors originate from a woman in her twenties or thirties in good health. Each CDR3 is given with its conserved first and last residue. The D gene is left open where the match is weak. Size is stated for part of the rows, as once, few or many counts, or as a class when the clone is expanded.

DNA: TGTGCCAGCAGTTTTAAAACAACGCGCTCCTACAATGAGCAGTTCTTC
CDR3: CASSFKTTRSYNEQFF
D: -
V: TRBV28
size: once
J: TRBJ2-1

DNA: TGTGCCAGCAGCACCACTAGCGGCTCCTACAATGAGCAGTTCTTC
CDR3: CASSTTSGSYNEQFF
D: TRBD2
V: TRBV5-4
size: once
J: TRBJ2-1

DNA: TGTGCCTGGAGTATAGGGACCGCGGGGACTGAAGCTTTCTTT
CDR3: CAWSIGTAGTEAFF
D: -
V: TRBV30
size: -
J: TRBJ1-1

DNA: TGTGCCAGCAGCTTAGGAGCGGGAACCTACGAGCAGTACTTC
CDR3: CASSLGAGTYEQYF
D: TRBD2
V: TRBV11-2
size: once
J: TRBJ2-7

DNA: TGTGCCAGCAGCGTTAGCACAGATACGCAGTATTTT
CDR3: CASSVSTDTQYF
D: -
V: TRBV5-6
size: few
J: TRBJ2-3

DNA: TGTGCCAGCACAGGGGACAGGGCGGTCTATGGCTACACCTTC
CDR3: CASTGDRAVYGYTF
D: TRBD1
V: TRBV6-6
size: -
J: TRBJ1-2

DNA: TGTGCCAGCAGTGAAAGGAGCGGGGGGGGCGCCGGGGAGCTGTTTTTT
CDR3: CASSERSGGGAGELFF
D: TRBD2
V: TRBV2
size: -
J: TRBJ2-2

DNA: TGTGCCACCAGTGACCCGGGACAGTACAATGAGCAGTTCTTC
CDR3: CATSDPGQYNEQFF
D: TRBD1
V: TRBV24-1
size: -
J: TRBJ2-1

DNA: TGTGCCTGGAGTCCGGCAGGGTCTCTGGATAATTCACCCCTCCACTTT
CDR3: CAWSPAGSLDNSPLHF
D: -
V: TRBV30
size: -
J: TRBJ1-6

DNA: TGTGCCAGCTCATCCAGCGGGAGAGCGACAGATACGCAGTATTTT
CDR3: CASSSSGRATDTQYF
D: TRBD2
V: TRBV27
size: -
J: TRBJ2-3

DNA: TGTGCCAGCAGCCGGCGGTGGGGCGCGGAAGAAGAGACCCAGTACTTC
CDR3: CASSRRWGAEEETQYF
D: -
V: TRBV6-6
size: -
J: TRBJ2-5

DNA: TGTGCCAGTAGGGAACAGGGAGACCTCTACGAGCAGTACTTC
CDR3: CASREQGDLYEQYF
D: -
V: TRBV19
size: once
J: TRBJ2-7

DNA: TGTGCCAGTAGTCCCGGGACAGGGGGTGGTCATAATTCACCCCTCCACTTT
CDR3: CASSPGTGGGHNSPLHF
D: TRBD1
V: TRBV19
size: -
J: TRBJ1-6

DNA: TGTGCCAGTAGTATAGACCCCGCAGGAAATTCACCCCTCCACTTT
CDR3: CASSIDPAGNSPLHF
D: -
V: TRBV19
size: -
J: TRBJ1-6

DNA: TGTGCCAGCAGCCAAGAACGGAACTATGGCTACACCTTC
CDR3: CASSQERNYGYTF
D: -
V: TRBV3-1/TRBV3-2
size: -
J: TRBJ1-2

DNA: TGTGCCTGGAGTGTAGTTAGGGGGGCCTACGAGCAGTACTTC
CDR3: CAWSVVRGAYEQYF
D: -
V: TRBV30
size: once
J: TRBJ2-7

DNA: TGTGCCAGCAGTTACTCGACAGCTGGAAACACCATATATTTT
CDR3: CASSYSTAGNTIYF
D: -
V: TRBV6-6
size: -
J: TRBJ1-3

DNA: TGTGCCAGCAGTGAAGCGAGCTTGGGACTAGCGGGGGGGCGCGTCACAGATACGCAGTATTTT
CDR3: CASSEASLGLAGGRVTDTQYF
D: TRBD2
V: TRBV6-1
size: -
J: TRBJ2-3

DNA: TGTGCCAGCAGCCCCGGACCAGAGCAGTACTTC
CDR3: CASSPGPEQYF
D: -
V: TRBV7-9
size: -
J: TRBJ2-7

DNA: TGTGCCAGCAGCAAAGTCGCGGGATACACAGATACGCAGTATTTT
CDR3: CASSKVAGYTDTQYF
D: -
V: TRBV21-1
size: -
J: TRBJ2-3

DNA: TGTGCCAGTACCCAAGGGTTTTCACCCCTCCACTTT
CDR3: CASTQGFSPLHF
D: -
V: TRBV19
size: -
J: TRBJ1-6

DNA: TGTGCCAGTAGTATAGATGTCGGCGGGGGTGAGGTAGCTTTCTTT
CDR3: CASSIDVGGGEVAFF
D: -
V: TRBV19
size: -
J: TRBJ1-1

DNA: TGTGCCAGCAGTTTGGAAAGCCCCTACGAGCAGTACTTC
CDR3: CASSLESPYEQYF
D: -
V: TRBV28
size: -
J: TRBJ2-7

DNA: TGTGCCACCAGTCAACCGGACTCCTATTTCAACGAGCAGTACTTC
CDR3: CATSQPDSYFNEQYF
D: -
V: TRBV24-1
size: -
J: TRBJ2-7

DNA: TGTGCCAGCAGTTTTCGGGGCGACTATGGCTACACCTTC
CDR3: CASSFRGDYGYTF
D: -
V: TRBV6-5
size: -
J: TRBJ1-2

DNA: TGTGCCAGCAGCCCCTCCTACAATGAGCAGTTCTTC
CDR3: CASSPSYNEQFF
D: -
V: TRBV3-1/TRBV3-2
size: -
J: TRBJ2-1

DNA: TGTGCCAGCACCCGATGGGGAATGAACACTGAAGCTTTCTTT
CDR3: CASTRWGMNTEAFF
D: -
V: TRBV25-1
size: -
J: TRBJ1-1

DNA: TGTGCCAGCAGCCCAGGGGGTAGCGGGCGCTACGAGCAGTACTTC
CDR3: CASSPGGSGRYEQYF
D: -
V: TRBV3-1/TRBV3-2
size: -
J: TRBJ2-7

DNA: TGTGCCAGCAGCTTCCACAGGGGAAAATCGGATGGCTACACCTTC
CDR3: CASSFHRGKSDGYTF
D: TRBD1
V: TRBV7-9
size: -
J: TRBJ1-2

DNA: TGCGCCAGCAGCGACAGCCTGGGTCAGCCCCAGCATTTT
CDR3: CASSDSLGQPQHF
D: -
V: TRBV10-1
size: -
J: TRBJ1-5

DNA: TGTGCCAGTAGTATCAGGGTTCCTACCGGGGAGCTGTTTTTT
CDR3: CASSIRVPTGELFF
D: -
V: TRBV19
size: -
J: TRBJ2-2

DNA: TGTGCCAGCAGCGTAGTACCGACTAGCGGGGGGTCCAGCTTCTCCTACAATGAGCAGTTCTTC
CDR3: CASSVVPTSGGSSFSYNEQFF
D: TRBD2
V: TRBV9
size: -
J: TRBJ2-1

DNA: TGTGCCAGCAGCCAAGAAAGCGGGTCCGTGTCGGGGGCCAACGTCCTGACTTTC
CDR3: CASSQESGSVSGANVLTF
D: -
V: TRBV4-2
size: -
J: TRBJ2-6

DNA: TGCAGTGCTAGTAAGGTGTTAGCGAGGGAGACCCAGTACTTC
CDR3: CSASKVLARETQYF
D: -
V: TRBV20-1
size: -
J: TRBJ2-5

DNA: TGCGCCAGCAGCGGGGGACTAGCGGAAGGCACCGGGGAGCTGTTTTTT
CDR3: CASSGGLAEGTGELFF
D: TRBD2
V: TRBV5-1
size: -
J: TRBJ2-2

DNA: TGTGCCAGCAGCCAAACAAAGGGACCCTACGAGCAGTACTTC
CDR3: CASSQTKGPYEQYF
D: -
V: TRBV3-1/TRBV3-2
size: -
J: TRBJ2-7

DNA: TGTGCCATCAGTGAGCCAAAACTAGCGGGAGAGGGGGAGACCCAGTACTTC
CDR3: CAISEPKLAGEGETQYF
D: TRBD2
V: TRBV10-3
size: -
J: TRBJ2-5

DNA: TGTGCCAGCAGTAGGGACACCCCTAATGAAAAACTGTTTTTT
CDR3: CASSRDTPNEKLFF
D: -
V: TRBV6-5
size: -
J: TRBJ1-4

DNA: TGCGCCAGCAGCCCCCTTCAGGACAGTGAAGCTTTCTTT
CDR3: CASSPLQDSEAFF
D: -
V: TRBV4-1
size: once
J: TRBJ1-1

DNA: TGTGCCTGGAGTGTACGACGGATATCCTCCTACGAGCAGTACTTC
CDR3: CAWSVRRISSYEQYF
D: -
V: TRBV30
size: -
J: TRBJ2-7

DNA: TGTGCCACCAGCAAACTCCAGGGTAGCAATCAGCCCCAGCATTTT
CDR3: CATSKLQGSNQPQHF
D: -
V: TRBV15
size: -
J: TRBJ1-5

DNA: TGCGCCAGCAGCTTGGCCCTAGCGTCTGGAAACACCATATATTTT
CDR3: CASSLALASGNTIYF
D: -
V: TRBV5-1
size: -
J: TRBJ1-3

DNA: TGTGCCAGCAGTTTTAGAGGAAACACCATATATTTT
CDR3: CASSFRGNTIYF
D: -
V: TRBV28
size: -
J: TRBJ1-3

DNA: TGTGCCAGCAGCCAAACATGGTACGAGCAGTACTTC
CDR3: CASSQTWYEQYF
D: -
V: TRBV7-9
size: -
J: TRBJ2-7

DNA: TGTGCCAGCAGTTCAACAGGGTTACGGGAAAAACTGTTTTTT
CDR3: CASSSTGLREKLFF
D: -
V: TRBV28
size: -
J: TRBJ1-4

DNA: TGTGCCAGCAGCCAGGCCGGGACAGGGCATGAAAAACTGTTTTTT
CDR3: CASSQAGTGHEKLFF
D: TRBD1
V: TRBV3-1/TRBV3-2
size: -
J: TRBJ1-4

DNA: TGTGCCAGCGAGATGGGGAGTTGGTACACCGGGGAGCTGTTTTTT
CDR3: CASEMGSWYTGELFF
D: -
V: TRBV28
size: once
J: TRBJ2-2

DNA: TGTGCCAGCAGCTTAGATGGAGGAGGGGGAACAAGAGCTTTCTTT
CDR3: CASSLDGGGGTRAFF
D: -
V: TRBV11-2
size: -
J: TRBJ1-1

DNA: TGTGCCAGTACTCCCCAGAGGGGCAATCAGCCCCAGCATTTT
CDR3: CASTPQRGNQPQHF
D: -
V: TRBV19
size: -
J: TRBJ1-5

DNA: TGTGCCAGCAGCCAAGATCGAGGGGAATACAATGAGCAGTTCTTC
CDR3: CASSQDRGEYNEQFF
D: -
V: TRBV3-1/TRBV3-2
size: -
J: TRBJ2-1

DNA: TGCGCCAGCAGCGGGGGGACCGCTCGGAACACTGAAGCTTTCTTT
CDR3: CASSGGTARNTEAFF
D: -
V: TRBV5-1
size: -
J: TRBJ1-1

DNA: TGTGCCAGCAGCGACAGGCTAGCGGGGGGGCGTACGCAGTATTTT
CDR3: CASSDRLAGGRTQYF
D: TRBD2
V: TRBV5-4
size: -
J: TRBJ2-3

DNA: TGTGCCAGCAGCGATATGGGGACTAGCGGGGAGAGCACAGATACGCAGTATTTT
CDR3: CASSDMGTSGESTDTQYF
D: TRBD2
V: TRBV7-8
size: -
J: TRBJ2-3

DNA: TGTGCCAGCAGCCCCGGACAGGGTGCCTACAATGAGCAGTTCTTC
CDR3: CASSPGQGAYNEQFF
D: TRBD1
V: TRBV11-3
size: -
J: TRBJ2-1

DNA: TGTGCCAGCAGCTCGCGAGGACTAGCGGGCTACGAGCAGTACTTC
CDR3: CASSSRGLAGYEQYF
D: TRBD2
V: TRBV7-9
size: -
J: TRBJ2-7

DNA: TGTGCCAGCAGTCCCGTGGGACCTAATTCACCCCTCCACTTT
CDR3: CASSPVGPNSPLHF
D: -
V: TRBV28
size: -
J: TRBJ1-6

DNA: TGTGCCAGCAGTTTTCCGGGGGCCTATGGAAACACCATATATTTT
CDR3: CASSFPGAYGNTIYF
D: -
V: TRBV28
size: -
J: TRBJ1-3

DNA: TGTGCCAGCAGTTACAGGACAGGGACTTGGTCCGAGCAGTACTTC
CDR3: CASSYRTGTWSEQYF
D: TRBD1
V: TRBV6-6
size: -
J: TRBJ2-7

DNA: TGCAGTGCTAGTCCGGCCTCCTACGAGCAGTACTTC
CDR3: CSASPASYEQYF
D: -
V: TRBV20-1
size: -
J: TRBJ2-7